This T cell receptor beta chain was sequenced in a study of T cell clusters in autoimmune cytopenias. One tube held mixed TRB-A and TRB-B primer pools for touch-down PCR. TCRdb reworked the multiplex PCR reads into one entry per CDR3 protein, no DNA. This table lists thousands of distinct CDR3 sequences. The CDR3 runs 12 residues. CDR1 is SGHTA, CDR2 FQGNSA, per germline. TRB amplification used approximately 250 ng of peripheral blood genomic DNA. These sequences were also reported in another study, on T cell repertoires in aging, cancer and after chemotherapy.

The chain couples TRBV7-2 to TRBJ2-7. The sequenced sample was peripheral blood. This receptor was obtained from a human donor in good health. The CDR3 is CASSSNVYEQYF.